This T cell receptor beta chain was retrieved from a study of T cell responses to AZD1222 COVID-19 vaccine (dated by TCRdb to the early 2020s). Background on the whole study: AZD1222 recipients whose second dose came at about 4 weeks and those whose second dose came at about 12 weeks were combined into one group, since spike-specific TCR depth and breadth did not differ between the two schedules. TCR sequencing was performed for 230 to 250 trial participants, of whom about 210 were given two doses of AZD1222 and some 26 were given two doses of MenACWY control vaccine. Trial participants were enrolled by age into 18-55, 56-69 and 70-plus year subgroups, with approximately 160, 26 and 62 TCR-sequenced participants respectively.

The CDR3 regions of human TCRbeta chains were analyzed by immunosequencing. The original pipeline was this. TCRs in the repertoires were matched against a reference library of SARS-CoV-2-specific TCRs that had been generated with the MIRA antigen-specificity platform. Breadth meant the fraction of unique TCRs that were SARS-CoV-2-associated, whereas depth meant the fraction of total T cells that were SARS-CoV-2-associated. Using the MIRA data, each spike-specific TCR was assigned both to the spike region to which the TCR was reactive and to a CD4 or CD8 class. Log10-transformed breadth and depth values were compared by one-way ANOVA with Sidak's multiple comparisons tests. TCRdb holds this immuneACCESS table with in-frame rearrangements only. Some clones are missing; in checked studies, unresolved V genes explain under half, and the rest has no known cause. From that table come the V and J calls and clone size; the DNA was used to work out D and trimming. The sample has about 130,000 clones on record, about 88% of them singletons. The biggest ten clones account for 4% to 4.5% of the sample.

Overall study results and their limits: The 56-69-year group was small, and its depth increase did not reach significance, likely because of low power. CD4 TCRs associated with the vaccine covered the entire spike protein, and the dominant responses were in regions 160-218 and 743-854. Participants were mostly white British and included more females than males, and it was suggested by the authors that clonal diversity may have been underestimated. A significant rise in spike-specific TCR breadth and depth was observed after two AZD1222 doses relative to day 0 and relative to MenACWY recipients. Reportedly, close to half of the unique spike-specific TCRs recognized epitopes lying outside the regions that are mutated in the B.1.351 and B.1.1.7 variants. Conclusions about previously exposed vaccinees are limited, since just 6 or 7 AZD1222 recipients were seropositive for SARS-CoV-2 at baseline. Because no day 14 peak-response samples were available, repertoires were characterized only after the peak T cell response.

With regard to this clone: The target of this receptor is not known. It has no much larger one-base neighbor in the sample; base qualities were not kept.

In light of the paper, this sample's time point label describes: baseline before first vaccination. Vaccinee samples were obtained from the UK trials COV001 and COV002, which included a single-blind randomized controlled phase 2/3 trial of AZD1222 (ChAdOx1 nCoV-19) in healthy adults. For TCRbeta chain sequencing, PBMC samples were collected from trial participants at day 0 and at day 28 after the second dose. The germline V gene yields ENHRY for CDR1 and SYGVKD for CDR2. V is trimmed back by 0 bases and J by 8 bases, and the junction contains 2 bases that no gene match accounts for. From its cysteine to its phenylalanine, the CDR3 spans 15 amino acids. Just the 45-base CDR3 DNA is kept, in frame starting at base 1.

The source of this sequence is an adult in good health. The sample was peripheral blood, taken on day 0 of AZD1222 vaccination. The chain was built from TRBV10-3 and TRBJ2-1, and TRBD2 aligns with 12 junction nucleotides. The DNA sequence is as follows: TGTGCCATCAGTGAGTCACTAGCGGGGGGCTATGAGCAGTTCTTC. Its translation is CAISESLAGGYEQFF.